The next 21 T cell receptor beta chains were all read from a single sample in a study of blood T cell repertoires in COVID-19. Sequenced by immunoSEQ multiplex PCR; TCRdb stores in-frame clones only, minus some. The sample yields roughly 250,000 clones, about 88% seen once. The sample consisted of peripheral blood. These receptor sequences come from a man aged 60-69 years who had recovered from COVID-19.

In its sample, this clone was seen a few times. The chain uses TRBV19 and TRBJ1-2; no definite D call. This CDR3 is 12 amino acids long. Per the germline V gene, CDR1 is LNHDA and CDR2 is SQIVND (reference sequence). V lost 0 bases and J 5 bases, leaving 4 bases between the germline ends. The CDR3 sequence is CASSIDRYGYTF. CDR3 DNA sequence: TGTGCCAGTAGTATAGATCGGTATGGCTACACCTTC.

The chain has TRBV7-2 and TRBJ1-5, with unresolved D. From germline, CDR1 is SGHTA and CDR2 FQGNSA. Trimming shortened V by 1 base and J by 6 bases, and 13 bases separated the two germline ends. CDR3 length: 15 residues. The CDR3 sequence is CASSLDPGSAQPQHF. Here the CDR3 DNA reads TGTGCCAGCAGCTTAGACCCAGGTTCGGCTCAGCCCCAGCATTTT.

This chain connects TRBV7-2 to TRBJ2-3; 9 nucleotides match TRBD1. J gave up 5 bases and V 1 base, and 4 bases lay outside the gene matches. CDR3 size: 15 residues. CDR1 and CDR2 (germline): SGHTA, FQGNSA. The CDR3 DNA is TGTGCCAGCAGCTTAGTGGGACAGGGAAAAGATACGCAGTATTTT. Residues: CASSLVGQGKDTQYF.

This chain uses TRBV5-1 with TRBJ2-3; tentatively, D is TRBD1 (6 bases). V gave up 4 bases and J gave up 1 base, with 13 bases separating them. Per germline, CDR1 SGHRS and CDR2 YFSETQ. The CDR3 length is 15 residues. The CDR3 region is CASSRVEGGTDTQYF. The CDR3 coding sequence is TGCGCCAGCAGCCGGGTTGAGGGGGGCACAGATACGCAGTATTTT.

The chain recombines TRBV7-3 with TRBJ1-1; no clear D. The CDR3 loop spans 17 amino acids. Germline V gene sequence: CDR1 SGHTA, CDR2 FQGTGA. V was clipped by 2 bases and J by 0 bases, with 16 bases between them. The CDR3 spells CASSLSTGIGMNTEAFF. The CDR3 nucleotides are TGTGCCAGCAGCTTATCTACGGGTATAGGAATGAACACTGAAGCTTTCTTT.

This chain uses TRBV6-1 with TRBJ1-5; D is uncertain. This CDR3 has 14 residues. Germline loops: CDR1 MNHNS, CDR2 SASEGT. Trimming took off 3 bases at V and 1 base at J, with 7 bases between the two ends. The CDR3 DNA reads as TGTGCCAGCAGTGATAGCGGAAGCAATCAGCCCCAGCATTTT. Encoded protein: CASSDSGSNQPQHF.

This clone was detected a few times. One end of the junction varies from germline; a read error may be responsible. The chain couples TRBV6-2 or TRBV6-3 to TRBJ2-3; 10 nucleotides agree with TRBD2. The V gene's germline CDR1 is MNHEY and CDR2 SVGEGT. The CDR3 covers 14 residues. As DNA, the CDR3 is TGTGCCAGCAGCTATAGCGGGGGGCCCTCCCCCCTACATTTT. This translates into CASSYSGGPSPLHF.

This rearrangement joins TRBV30 to TRBJ1-3, with D perhaps TRBD1 (5 bases). This CDR3 spans 16 amino acids. Germline V gene lookup returns CDR1 GTSNPN and CDR2 SVGIG (reference sequence). V lost 0 bases and J lost 3, with 15 bases in between. CDR3 in DNA: TGTGCCTGGAGTGTTAGCGGGGGAAGTAGTGGAAACACCATATATTTT. It is translated as CAWSVSGGSSGNTIYF. The entire variable domain, with the rest obtained from reference TRBV30 and TRBJ1-3, is as follows: SQTIHQWPATLVQPVGSPLSLECTVEGTSNPNLYWYRQAAGRGLQLLFYSVGIGQISSEVPQNLSASRPQDRQFILSSKKLLLSDSGFYLCAWSVSGGSSGNTIYFGEGSWLTVV.

The chain employs TRBV4-1 and TRBJ2-4, with 7 bases identical to TRBD1. V lost 0 bases, J lost 1 base, and 3 bases stayed unmatched. Germline V gives CDR1 MGHRA, CDR2 YSYEKL. The CDR3 runs 16 residues. The CDR3 DNA reads TGCGCCAGCAGCCAAGAAGACAGGGTTGCCAAAAACATTCAGTACTTC. It specifies CASSQEDRVAKNIQYF.

Regarding this clone: Other DNA sequences within the sample encode an identical CDR3. This chain links TRBV12-3 or TRBV12-4 with TRBJ2-3; D perhaps matches TRBD2 (6 bases). The V end was cut by 1 base, the J end by 4 bases, with 6 bases between. The CDR3 covers 13 residues. The CDR3 loop is CASSLGGADTQYF. CDR3 nucleotide sequence: TGTGCCAGCAGTTTAGGGGGGGCAGATACGCAGTATTTT.

This chain joins TRBV3-1 (or the pseudogene TRBV3-2) and TRBJ1-3, with D uncertain. Germline V gives CDR1 LGHDT, CDR2 YNNKEL (reference sequence). This CDR3 is built from 12 residues. Trimming took off 2 bases at V and 8 bases at J, with 7 bases between the two ends. The CDR3 DNA follows: TGTGCCAGCAGCCAAAATCCGGACACCATATATTTT. Its translation is CASSQNPDTIYF.

This chain joins TRBV27 and TRBJ2-7; TRBD1 is a possible D gene (5 bases). The germline V and J ends were trimmed by 2 bases and 2 bases, with 7 bases remaining between them. The CDR3 consists of 13 residues. CDR1 is MNHEY, CDR2 SMNVEV, per germline (reference sequence). The CDR3 DNA follows: TGTGCCAGCAGTTTACAGGGCCCCTACGAGCAGTACTTC. It specifies CASSLQGPYEQYF.

The V and J genes are TRBV6-5 and TRBJ1-3, with TRBD1 matching 8 bases. CDR1 and CDR2 from the germline V gene are MNHEY and SVGAGI. The V and J ends lost 7 bases and 3 bases, in that order; junction bases with no gene match: 8. The CDR3 covers 15 residues. CDR3 region: CASTSGQVVGNTIYF. The DNA for the CDR3 is TGTGCCAGCACCTCGGGACAGGTCGTTGGAAACACCATATATTTT.

CDR3 bases: TGTGCCACCAGTGATTCTCTCACGGGACAGATGCAAGAGACCCAGTACTTC. Translating it yields CATSDSLTGQMQETQYF. J is TRBJ2-5 and V is TRBV24-1; 7 positions agree with TRBD1. Germline CDR1 reads KGHDR; CDR2 reads SFDVKD. Trimming at V came to 2 bases and at J to 2 bases, leaving 10 bases not matched to a gene. The CDR3 sequence is 17 residues long.

The rearrangement links TRBV27 to TRBJ2-5; 11 nucleotides agree with TRBD2. CDR1 and CDR2 (germline): MNHEY, SMNVEV (reference sequence). The CDR3 contains 16 residues. The J segment lost 4 bases and the V segment lost 1 base, leaving 5 bases of the junction unmatched. The CDR3 DNA reads TGTGCCAGCAGTTTATTCGCCGGGACTAGCGGAGAGACCCAGTACTTC. Translated, it gives CASSLFAGTSGETQYF.

V gene TRBV21-1 combines with J gene TRBJ1-5; the table's D call of TRBD1 was not tested on the DNA. TRBV21-1 is noted as a pseudogene. The CDR3 length is 14 residues. The CDR3 spells CASSKVGCQEPQHF. For the CDR3, the DNA is TGTGCCAGCAGCAAAGTGGGTTGTCAGGAGCCCCAGCATTTT.

This clone was seen just once. The J gene is TRBJ2-1, the V gene TRBV13; TRBD2 aligns across 11 bases. Germline V gives CDR1 PRHDT, CDR2 FYEKMQ (reference sequence). J was trimmed by 7 bases and V by 5 bases; bases with no gene match: 10. The CDR3 runs to 16 residues. CDR3 sequence (DNA): TGTGCCAGCAGCCTCTTACTAGCGGGGGTGCGGAATGAGCAGTTCTTC. Translation: CASSLLLAGVRNEQFF.

The chain uses TRBV29-1 and TRBJ2-1; D gene uncertain. This CDR3 spans 10 amino acids. V shed 4 bases and J shed 6 bases, with 4 bases lying between them. Germline V gene data show CDR1 as SQVTM and CDR2 as ANQGSEA. The CDR3 nucleotides are TGCAGCGTTGTCCTCAATGAGCAGTTCTTC. It yields the protein CSVVLNEQFF.

V usage is TRBV10-3 and J usage is TRBJ2-2, with TRBD1 as a possible D gene (6 bases). V lost 10 bases, J lost 3 bases, and 12 bases lay in between. The CDR3 is 13 amino acids. Germline CDR1 and CDR2: ENHRY and SYGVKD. This chain's CDR3 is CASEPGDTGELFF. CDR3 sequence (DNA): TGTGCCAGCGAACCAGGGGACACCGGGGAGCTGTTTTTT.

The gene calls are TRBV30 and TRBJ2-1; D call uncertain. Deletions cut 0 bases from V and 5 bases from J, with 14 bases between. There are 15 residues in the CDR3. Looked up from germline, CDR1 is GTSNPN and CDR2 is SVGIG (reference sequence). Here the CDR3 DNA reads TGTGCCTGGAGTGTGGGCTTTCTTACCAACAATGAGCAGTTCTTC. It codes for CAWSVGFLTNNEQFF. Full variable domain (missing parts from reference TRBV30 and TRBJ2-1): SQTIHQWPATLVQPVGSPLSLECTVEGTSNPNLYWYRQAAGRGLQLLFYSVGIGQISSEVPQNLSASRPQDRQFILSSKKLLLSDSGFYLCAWSVGFLTNNEQFFGPGTRLTVL.

V usage is TRBV5-1 and J usage is TRBJ2-3; TRBD2 agrees at 7 bases. The germline CDR1 and CDR2 sequences are SGHRS and YFSETQ. The CDR3 contains 14 residues. V lost 0 bases to trimming and J lost 4 bases; unmatched junction nucleotides: 2. DNA for the CDR3: TGCGCCAGCAGCTTGGCGACTAGCTCAGATACGCAGTATTTT. As protein: CASSLATSSDTQYF.